This T cell receptor beta chain was captured by sequencing in a study of T-cell reconstitution after alpha-beta-depleted transplantation in children. Preparation of the TCRbeta library involved a method that used unique molecular identifiers. One entry per CDR3 protein results from TCRdb running MiXCR on the PCR reads. The sample has over 200,000 distinct CDR3 sequences, 8% to 10% seen once. This clonotype was found a few times. CDR3 length equals 17 residues. V lost 2 bases and J 0 bases, leaving 14 bases between the germline ends. Germline V gene sequence: CDR1 SGHAT, CDR2 FQNNGV. The specimen comprised PBMCs from the stem cell graft donor, sampled from the stem cell graft. V gene TRBV11-2 combines with J gene TRBJ1-3; D gene uncertain. This receptor was taken from a human donor who donated a stem cell graft to a child with acute lymphoblastic leukemia. The CDR3 reads CASSLFIEVTSGNTIYF. Here the CDR3 DNA reads TGTGCCAGCAGCTTATTTATTGAGGTCACCTCTGGAAACACCATATATTTT.